What follows describes a single T cell receptor (beta chain). Its antigen target is currently unknown. No base qualities exist here, and no much larger clone lies one base off it. This sample is drawn from a study of beta chain features in type 1 diabetes (dated 2018 in TCRdb). Some background on the complete study: Mean age, gender distribution, total cell number and subset yield did not differ between patients and healthy donors. Regulatory and stem cell-like memory subsets were isolated from only 8 patients and about eight healthy donors, whereas naive and central memory subsets came from all 28 donors. The study compared the TCRB repertoires of sorted circulating CD4+ T cell subsets in recently diagnosed type 1 diabetes patients with those in matched healthy donors. A total of roughly 98,000,000 sorted cells were examined across all samples, and RNA yield correlated strongly with the number of cells per subset. Broader findings and caveats from the paper: At VDJ recombination sites, type 1 diabetes patients had fewer insertions and more deleted nucleotides, which implies abnormalities in thymic rearrangement. Type 1 diabetes patients showed a moderate but significant shortening of TCRB CDR3 length in all four CD4+ subsets. Only small numbers of individuals were included in the HLA sub-analyses, which left unresolved whether HLA type had any influence on TCRB rearrangement. Shorter templates might have been favored by PCR, but patient and control samples were amplified and corrected together, so both groups would have been affected equally by any skew. Sequencing cDNA rather than genomic DNA could over-represent highly expressing activated cells, although activation and CD3 levels did not differ between groups. Naive, central memory and regulatory TCRB repertoires appeared more similar among patients than among healthy donors.

A single peripheral blood draw of around 100 mL on average was collected from each donor into heparinised tubes. Naive, central memory, regulatory and stem cell-like memory CD4+ T cells were sorted on a BD FACSAria II using a panel including CD45RO, CCR7, CD25, CD127, CD95 and CD27. A purity above 95% was achieved for all sorted populations. Right away, PBMCs were isolated by Lymphoprep density gradient centrifugation and were stained directly, with no culture step. To minimize batch effects, samples were stained and sorted in pairs, one healthy donor with one patient per experiment. Reading from cysteine to phenylalanine, the CDR3 counts 16 amino acids. Just CDR3 DNA is preserved here, 48 bases in frame from base 1. CDR1 and CDR2 were assigned from the germline V gene (reference sequence) as PRHDT and FYEKMQ. V is cut by 7 bases and J by 0 bases, and the space between the germline ends is 16 bases.

The High Capacity cDNA Reverse Transcription Kit was used to reverse transcribe all of the isolated RNA, meaning that expressed TCRB transcripts were what got sequenced. Naive, central memory and regulatory T cell samples underwent deep immunoSEQ sequencing, averaging around 4 million total reads per sample. After sorted cells were lysed in RLT buffer, RNA was extracted with DNase-treated RNeasy Micro or Mini kits, with the choice depending on cell number. Each cell subset was processed separately to prevent cross-contamination, with patient and healthy donor samples processed together. TCRB sequences were amplified from cDNA with the immunoSEQ multiplex PCR, producing 87-bp fragments spanning the CDR3 region. Amplicons were sequenced on the Illumina HiSeq platform. In the paper's pipeline: Synthetic template baselines were used to correct PCR bias computationally, reads within Hamming distance 2 were collapsed, and singletons that could not be merged were discarded. Reads were aligned to IMGT to assign V, D and J genes, CDR3 length, and insertions or deletions at six rearrangement sites. Within each subset, clonotype counts were normalized to sorted cell number, and only after that were true diversity and Gini coefficients computed with the tcR R package. Repertoire sharing was quantified using the overlap coefficient calculated on TCRB nucleotide sequences. Out-of-frame TCRB sequences from naive cells were analyzed as a proxy for the pre-selection repertoire. The immuneACCESS repertoire file appears here via TCRdb, limited to in-frame rearrangements. These files lack a portion of the clones; in checked studies, under half of the deficit traces to unresolved V genes, and the cause of the others is not known. That table gives V, J and clone size, and the DNA gave D and trimming. The sample table contains hundreds of thousands of clones; only one count was recorded for 15% of them. Jointly, the top ten make up about 0.087% of the sample.

The source of this sequence is a man younger than 35 in good health. The chain is encoded by TRBV13 joined to TRBJ2-4, with an unclear D gene assignment. Sequencing was carried out using naive CD4+ T cells from blood. What this sample's cell subset or site label stands for: true naive CD4+ T cells. For the CDR3, the sequence is CASIPSRYLAKNIQYF. The nucleotide sequence reads as follows: TGTGCCAGCATTCCCTCCAGGTACCTAGCCAAAAACATTCAGTACTTC.